Following are 5 T cell receptor beta chains from one sample sequenced in a study of blood T cell repertoires in COVID-19. Produced via immunoSEQ multiplex PCR; TCRdb's table is partial and in-frame only. The data show 200,000 to 250,000 clones, with around four fifths seen just once and 6% to 8.5% held by the top ten. Material: peripheral blood. Every receptor here comes from a woman in her fifties or sixties with active or convalescent COVID-19.

This rearrangement joins TRBV4-1 to TRBJ1-2; D remains ambiguous. This CDR3 spans 11 amino acids. Germline assignment: CDR1 MGHRA and CDR2 YSYEKL. Between the trimmed V and J ends, which lost 1 base and 10 bases, there was a span of 7 bases. Here the CDR3 DNA reads TGCGCCAGCAGCCAAGGCCGGGACTACACCTTC. Its protein is CASSQGRDYTF.

V is TRBV13 and J is TRBJ1-2; 9 bases match TRBD1. V lost 4 bases and J lost 4; bases outside the gene matches: 4. The CDR3 is 14 residues long. The germline V gene encodes CDR1 PRHDT and CDR2 FYEKMQ (reference sequence). The CDR3 is CASSSYRGLYGYTF. The CDR3 DNA reads TGTGCCAGCAGCTCTTACAGGGGGCTCTATGGCTACACCTTC. The variable domain in full, completed from reference TRBV13 and TRBJ1-2, reads AAGVIQSPRHLIKEKRETATLKCYPIPRHDTVYWYQQGPGQDPQFLISFYEKMQSDKGSIPDRFSAQQFSDYHSELNMSSLELGDSALYFCASSSYRGLYGYTFGSGTRLTVV.

This clone was counted only a few times. This CDR3 reads CASSPVRGDGYGYTF. The CDR3 bases are TGTGCCAGCAGCCCCGTCCGGGGTGACGGCTATGGCTACACCTTC. This chain links TRBV4-2 with TRBJ1-2; D remains unclear. This CDR3 has 15 amino acids. Trimming shortened V by 4 bases and J by 4 bases, and 16 bases separated the two germline ends. Germline V gives CDR1 LGHNA, CDR2 YNFKEQ.

V usage is TRBV12-5 and J usage is TRBJ2-1; TRBD2 is a possible D gene (5 bases). V lost 6 bases and J 0 bases, leaving 12 bases between the germline ends. CDR1 and CDR2 (germline): LGHNT, FRNRAP. The CDR3 loop spans 15 amino acids. As DNA, the CDR3 is TGTGCTAGTGGGCCCGGCGGGCCCTCCTACAATGAGCAGTTCTTC. Encoded protein: CASGPGGPSYNEQFF.

The chain employs TRBV10-2 and TRBJ2-7; 9 bases align to TRBD1. The CDR3 has 15 residues. After removal of 9 bases from V and 2 bases from J, the junction contained 11 bases not matched to a gene. Per germline, CDR1 WSHSY and CDR2 SAAADI. This chain's CDR3 is CASRRGQGMTYEQYV. CDR3 bases: TGCGCCAGTCGCCGTGGACAGGGGATGACCTACGAGCAGTACGTC.